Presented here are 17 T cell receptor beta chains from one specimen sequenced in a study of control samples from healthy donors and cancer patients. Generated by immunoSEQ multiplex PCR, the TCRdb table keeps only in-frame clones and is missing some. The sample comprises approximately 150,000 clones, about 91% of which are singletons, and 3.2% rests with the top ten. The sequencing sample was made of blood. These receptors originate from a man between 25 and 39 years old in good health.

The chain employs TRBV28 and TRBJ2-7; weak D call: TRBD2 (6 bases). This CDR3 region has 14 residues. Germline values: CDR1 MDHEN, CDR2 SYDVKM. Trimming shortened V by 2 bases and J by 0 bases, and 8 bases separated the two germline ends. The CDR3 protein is CASSLGGISYEQYF. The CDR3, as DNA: TGTGCCAGCAGTTTAGGAGGGATCTCCTACGAGCAGTACTTC.

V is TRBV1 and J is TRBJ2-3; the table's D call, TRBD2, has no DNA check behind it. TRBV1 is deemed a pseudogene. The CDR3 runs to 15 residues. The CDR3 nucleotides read TGCACCAGCCTTCCGTTGAGGGCTCGGACAGATACGCAGTATTTT. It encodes CTSLPLRARTDTQYF.

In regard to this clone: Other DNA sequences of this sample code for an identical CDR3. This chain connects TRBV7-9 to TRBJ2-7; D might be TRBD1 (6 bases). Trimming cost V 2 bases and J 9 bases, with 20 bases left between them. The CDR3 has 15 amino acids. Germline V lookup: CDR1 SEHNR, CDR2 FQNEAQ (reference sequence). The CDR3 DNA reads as TGTGCCAGCAGCTTATCCCGACAGGATGGAACCGGGCAGTACTTC. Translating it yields CASSLSRQDGTGQYF. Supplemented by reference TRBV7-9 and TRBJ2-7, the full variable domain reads DTGVSQNPRHKITKRGQNVTFRCDPISEHNRLYWYRQTLGQGPEFLTYFQNEAQLEKSRLLSDRFSAERPKGSFSTLEIQRTEQGDSAMYLCASSLSRQDGTGQYFGPGTRLTVT.

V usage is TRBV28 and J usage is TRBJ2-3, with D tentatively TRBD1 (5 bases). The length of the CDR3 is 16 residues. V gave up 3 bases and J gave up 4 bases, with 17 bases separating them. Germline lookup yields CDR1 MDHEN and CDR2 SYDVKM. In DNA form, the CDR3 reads TGTGCCAGCAGTTTTCGTTACAGGCAAGTCGCAGATACGCAGTATTTT. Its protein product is CASSFRYRQVADTQYF.

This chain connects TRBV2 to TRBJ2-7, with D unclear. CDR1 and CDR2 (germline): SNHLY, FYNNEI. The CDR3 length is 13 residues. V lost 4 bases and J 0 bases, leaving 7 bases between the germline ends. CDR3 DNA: TGTGCCAGCAGTGTGGGCAACTCCTACGAGCAGTACTTC. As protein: CASSVGNSYEQYF.

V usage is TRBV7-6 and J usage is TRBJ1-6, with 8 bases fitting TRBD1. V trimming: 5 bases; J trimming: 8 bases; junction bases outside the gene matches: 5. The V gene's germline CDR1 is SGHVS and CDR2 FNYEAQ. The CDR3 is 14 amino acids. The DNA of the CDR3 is TGTGCCAGCAGCAAACAGGGGGGATATTCACCCCTCCACTTT. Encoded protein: CASSKQGGYSPLHF.

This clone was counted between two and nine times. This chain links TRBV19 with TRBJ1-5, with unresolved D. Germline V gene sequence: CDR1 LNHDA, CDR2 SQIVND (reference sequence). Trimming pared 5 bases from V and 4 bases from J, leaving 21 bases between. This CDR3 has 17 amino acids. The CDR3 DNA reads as TGTGCCAGTAGTCCCCCAGTTAGACAAGACTATAATCAGCCCCAGCATTTT. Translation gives CASSPPVRQDYNQPQHF.

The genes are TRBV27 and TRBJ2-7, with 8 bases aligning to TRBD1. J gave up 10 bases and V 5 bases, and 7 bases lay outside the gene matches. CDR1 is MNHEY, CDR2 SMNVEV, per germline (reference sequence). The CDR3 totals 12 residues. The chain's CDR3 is CASSPGQGDQYF. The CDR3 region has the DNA TGTGCCAGCAGTCCAGGACAGGGAGATCAGTACTTC.

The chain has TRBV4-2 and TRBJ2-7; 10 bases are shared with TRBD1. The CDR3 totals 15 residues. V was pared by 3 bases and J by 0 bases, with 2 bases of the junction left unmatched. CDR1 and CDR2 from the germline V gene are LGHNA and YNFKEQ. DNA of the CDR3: TGTGCCAGCAGCCAGGGACAGGGGATCTCCTACGAGCAGTACTTC. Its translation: CASSQGQGISYEQYF.

CDR3 nucleotide sequence: TGTGCCAGCAGTGAGGACAGGGGGCGCGAAGCTAACTATGGCTACACCTTC. Its protein is CASSEDRGREANYGYTF. The J gene is TRBJ1-2, the V gene TRBV6-1, with 11 positions matching TRBD1. The CDR3 spans 17 residues. Trimming at V came to 3 bases and at J to 0 bases, leaving 6 bases not matched to a gene. Germline V gene data show CDR1 as MNHNS and CDR2 as SASEGT.

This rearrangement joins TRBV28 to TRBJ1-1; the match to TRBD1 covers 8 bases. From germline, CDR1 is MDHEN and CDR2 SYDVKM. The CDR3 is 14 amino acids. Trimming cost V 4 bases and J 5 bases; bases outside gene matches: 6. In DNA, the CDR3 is TGTGCCAGCAGTTCACGGACAGGGAGGACTGAAGCTTTCTTT. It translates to CASSSRTGRTEAFF.

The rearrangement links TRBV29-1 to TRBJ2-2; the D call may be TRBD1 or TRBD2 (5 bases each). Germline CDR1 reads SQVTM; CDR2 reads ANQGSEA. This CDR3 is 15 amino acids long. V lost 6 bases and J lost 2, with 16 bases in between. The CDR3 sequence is CSVPALGVNTGELFF. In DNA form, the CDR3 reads TGCAGCGTACCCGCGTTGGGGGTAAACACCGGGGAGCTGTTTTTT.

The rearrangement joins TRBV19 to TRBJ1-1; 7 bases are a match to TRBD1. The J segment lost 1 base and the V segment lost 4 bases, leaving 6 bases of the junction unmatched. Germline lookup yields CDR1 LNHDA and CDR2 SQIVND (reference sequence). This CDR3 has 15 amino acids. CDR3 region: CASSSRGGRNTEAFF. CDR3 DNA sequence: TGTGCCAGTAGTAGCAGGGGGGGGCGGAACACTGAAGCTTTCTTT.

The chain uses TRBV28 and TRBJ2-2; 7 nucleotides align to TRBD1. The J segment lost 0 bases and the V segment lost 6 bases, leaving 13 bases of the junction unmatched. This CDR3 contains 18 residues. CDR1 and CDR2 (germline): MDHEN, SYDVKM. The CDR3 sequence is CASSSTGTAFTNTGELFF. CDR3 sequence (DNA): TGTGCCAGCAGCTCAACCGGGACAGCTTTCACGAACACCGGGGAGCTGTTTTTT. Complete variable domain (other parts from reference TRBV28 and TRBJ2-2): DVKVTQSSRYLVKRTGEKVFLECVQDMDHENMFWYRQDPGLGLRLIYFSYDVKMKEKGDIPEGYSVSREKKERFSLILESASTNQTSMYLCASSSTGTAFTNTGELFFGEGSRLTVL.

Here the CDR3 DNA reads TGTGCCAGCAGCTTACAGGTTAACACTGAAGCTTTCTTT. This sequence encodes CASSLQVNTEAFF. The chain employs TRBV7-9 and TRBJ1-1; D not certain. The CDR3 runs 13 residues. The germline CDR1 and CDR2 sequences are SEHNR and FQNEAQ (reference sequence). Trimming removed 2 bases from V and 2 bases from J, with 6 bases in between.

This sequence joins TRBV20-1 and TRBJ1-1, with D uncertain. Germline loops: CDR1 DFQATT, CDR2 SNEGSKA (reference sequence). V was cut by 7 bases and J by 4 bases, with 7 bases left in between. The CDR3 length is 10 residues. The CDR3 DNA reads TGCAGTGAGAGGACCACTGAAGCTTTCTTT. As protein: CSERTTEAFF.

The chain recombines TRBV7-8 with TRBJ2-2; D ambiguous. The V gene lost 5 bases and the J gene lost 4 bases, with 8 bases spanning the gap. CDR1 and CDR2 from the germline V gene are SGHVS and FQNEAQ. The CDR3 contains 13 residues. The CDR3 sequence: CASSPPITGELFF. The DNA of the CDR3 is TGTGCCAGCAGCCCCCCGATCACCGGGGAGCTGTTTTTT.